A selection of T cell receptor beta chains follows, all from one sample in a study of T-cell reconstitution after alpha-beta-depleted transplantation in children. TCRdb recomputed calls from the PCR reads with MiXCR, one row per CDR3 protein. The data hold approximately 500,000 distinct CDR3 sequences, with 25% to 30% observed a single time. The input for sequencing was PBMCs, taken before TCRalphabeta/CD19-depleted stem cell transplant. The receptors here all came from a boy in the first two years of life with Wiskott-Aldrich syndrome, due to receive a stem cell transplant. The CDR3 runs from the conserved cysteine through the conserved F or W. The order of the fields is CDR3 length, D gene, J gene, V gene, clone size, CDR3 protein, CDR3 DNA. The D gene is left open where the match is weak. The size of a clone is reported for some rows only, either as once, few or many, or as a class for expanded clones.

16	TRBD2	TRBJ2-1	TRBV20-1	NA	CSARSRGLARYNEQFF	TGCAGTGCTAGGAGCCGAGGACTAGCGAGGTACAATGAGCAGTTCTTC
16	NA	TRBJ2-1	TRBV29-1	NA	CSVEWLDPYPYNEQFF	TGCAGCGTTGAATGGCTCGATCCTTACCCCTACAATGAGCAGTTCTTC
13	TRBD2	TRBJ2-1	TRBV5-1	NA	CASSWSGSDEQFF	TGCGCCAGCAGCTGGAGCGGGAGTGATGAGCAGTTCTTC
15	NA	TRBJ2-7	TRBV5-5	once	CASSPAFAEVDEQYF	TGTGCCAGCAGCCCTGCTTTTGCCGAGGTCGACGAGCAGTACTTC
13	NA	TRBJ2-1	TRBV12-3/TRBV12-4	few	CASSNSSYNEQFF	TGTGCCAGCAGTAACTCCTCCTACAATGAGCAGTTCTTC
16	TRBD2	TRBJ2-7	TRBV4-2	NA	CASSRELSGRSYEQYF	TGTGCCAGCAGCCGAGAACTTAGCGGGAGGAGTTACGAGCAGTACTTC
12	TRBD1	TRBJ2-2	TRBV12-3/TRBV12-4	NA	CASYRGTGELFF	TGTGCCAGTTACAGGGGCACCGGGGAGCTGTTTTTT
14	NA	TRBJ2-7	TRBV7-2	few	CASSSTRGSYEQYF	TGTGCCAGCAGCTCAACACGGGGCTCCTACGAGCAGTACTTC
15	NA	TRBJ2-1	TRBV20-1	few	CSARDRTHLYNEQFF	TGCAGTGCTAGAGATAGGACTCACCTATACAATGAGCAGTTCTTC
14	NA	TRBJ1-2	TRBV29-1	few	CSPSLAGENYGYTF	TGCAGCCCCAGTCTAGCAGGCGAGAACTATGGCTACACCTTC
15	TRBD2	TRBJ2-7	TRBV3-1	NA	CASSLTSGSNYEQYF	TGTGCCAGCAGCCTTACTAGCGGGAGTAACTACGAGCAGTACTTC
15	TRBD2	TRBJ2-7	TRBV11-2	NA	CASSLAGGRALEQYF	TGTGCCAGCAGCTTAGCCGGCGGGAGGGCTCTGGAGCAGTACTTC
13	NA	TRBJ1-2	TRBV10-3	NA	CAISDSTVYGYTF	TGTGCCATCAGTGACTCCACGGTCTATGGCTACACCTTC
15	TRBD1	TRBJ1-4	TRBV5-1	few	CASSVQGATNEKLFF	TGCGCCAGCAGCGTCCAGGGGGCCACTAATGAAAAACTGTTTTTT
18	TRBD2	TRBJ2-1	TRBV11-1	few	CASSPPLAGGPVYNEQFF	TGTGCCAGCAGCCCCCCGCTAGCGGGAGGGCCGGTATACAATGAGCAGTTCTTC
13	NA	TRBJ2-7	TRBV12-3/TRBV12-4	few	CASSSRLIYEQYF	TGTGCCAGCAGTTCGAGACTTATTTACGAGCAGTACTTC
17	TRBD2	TRBJ2-7	TRBV7-9	few	CASSLAAAGSPNYEQYF	TGTGCCAGCAGCTTAGCGGCAGCGGGATCTCCCAACTACGAGCAGTACTTC
13	NA	TRBJ1-2	TRBV29-1	few	CSVLDRANYGYTF	TGCAGCGTCCTGGACAGAGCTAACTATGGCTACACCTTC
13	NA	TRBJ2-1	TRBV20-1	NA	CSAGGGHLNEQFF	TGCAGTGCCGGAGGGGGCCACTTGAATGAGCAGTTCTTC
14	TRBD1	TRBJ1-1	TRBV20-1	NA	CSALPGGWTTEAFF	TGCAGTGCTCTTCCAGGGGGTTGGACCACTGAAGCTTTCTTT
15	TRBD2	TRBJ2-3	TRBV7-6	NA	CASSLLSGGTDTQYF	TGTGCCAGCAGCTTGTTGAGCGGGGGCACAGATACGCAGTATTTT
12	NA	TRBJ2-7	TRBV20-1	NA	CSASGLVYEQYF	TGCAGTGCTAGCGGGCTAGTCTACGAGCAGTACTTC
15	TRBD2	TRBJ2-1	TRBV2	few	CASGGGLAVYNEQFF	TGTGCCAGCGGAGGAGGACTAGCGGTTTACAATGAGCAGTTCTTC
16	TRBD2	TRBJ2-4	TRBV2	NA	CASRGSSGDHKNIQYF	TGTGCCAGCAGGGGCTCTAGCGGTGACCACAAAAACATTCAGTACTTC
13	NA	TRBJ2-7	TRBV12-3/TRBV12-4	few	CASSLIAVYEQYF	TGTGCCAGCAGTCTTATAGCGGTCTACGAGCAGTACTTC
15	TRBD2	TRBJ2-3	TRBV5-8	NA	CASSLLAGNTDTQYF	TGTGCCAGCAGCCTCCTAGCGGGGAACACAGATACGCAGTATTTT
16	TRBD2	TRBJ2-2	TRBV5-1	NA	CASSTILAGNTGELFF	TGCGCCAGCAGCACAATACTAGCGGGGAACACCGGGGAGCTGTTTTTT
15	TRBD2	TRBJ2-1	TRBV5-1	few	CASSWLAGVQNEQFF	TGCGCCAGCAGCTGGCTAGCGGGAGTTCAGAATGAGCAGTTCTTC
17	NA	TRBJ2-6	TRBV5-1	few	CASSLWAGASGANVLTF	TGCGCCAGCAGCTTGTGGGCAGGGGCCTCTGGGGCCAACGTCCTGACTTTC
13	TRBD1	TRBJ2-5	TRBV20-1	few	CSARESRDRDQYF	TGCAGTGCTAGAGAAAGCCGGGACAGGGACCAGTACTTC
16	TRBD2	TRBJ2-1	TRBV28	NA	CASSDLGAGAYNEQFF	TGTGCCAGCAGTGACTTAGGAGCGGGAGCCTACAATGAGCAGTTCTTC
15	NA	TRBJ1-2	TRBV28	few	CASSPSSTGRGGYTF	TGTGCCAGCAGTCCATCGTCCACAGGGAGAGGAGGCTACACCTTC
15	NA	TRBJ2-3	TRBV11-2	few	CASSPQRSRADTQYF	TGTGCCAGCAGCCCTCAAAGGTCAAGGGCAGATACGCAGTATTTT
12	NA	TRBJ2-7	TRBV5-6	NA	CASRMMGHEQYF	TGTGCCAGCAGAATGATGGGCCACGAGCAGTACTTC
15	TRBD1	TRBJ2-3	TRBV12-3/TRBV12-4	NA	CASRPGQGLVDTQYF	TGTGCCAGCAGACCGGGACAGGGGTTGGTAGATACGCAGTATTTT
13	TRBD1	TRBJ2-7	TRBV5-1	NA	CASSPDRGWEQYF	TGCGCCAGCAGCCCGGACAGGGGTTGGGAGCAGTACTTC
13	NA	TRBJ2-3	TRBV25-1	NA	CASSDSRTDTQYF	TGTGCCAGCAGTGACTCCCGCACAGATACGCAGTATTTT
13	NA	TRBJ1-1	TRBV6-1	NA	CASSPRYESGAFF	TGTGCCAGCAGTCCGAGATACGAATCAGGCGCTTTCTTT
14	NA	TRBJ2-1	TRBV18	NA	CASSRGSGNNEQFF	TGTGCCAGCTCACGGGGTTCAGGAAACAATGAGCAGTTCTTC
17	TRBD2	TRBJ2-7	TRBV7-2	NA	CASSLKGLSGSSYEQYF	TGTGCCAGCAGCTTAAAGGGGCTAAGCGGGAGCTCCTACGAGCAGTACTTC
13	TRBD1	TRBJ2-7	TRBV5-1	NA	CASSVDRAREQYF	TGCGCCAGCAGCGTAGACAGGGCCCGCGAGCAGTACTTC
18	TRBD2	TRBJ2-1	TRBV6-1	NA	CASSGLVAGGTSYNEQFF	TGTGCCAGCAGTGGGCTCGTGGCGGGAGGGACATCCTACAATGAGCAGTTCTTC
15	NA	TRBJ2-1	TRBV12-3/TRBV12-4	NA	CASSFPFSGEAEQFF	TGTGCCAGCAGTTTCCCCTTTTCGGGCGAAGCTGAGCAGTTCTTC
14	TRBD1	TRBJ1-1	TRBV7-9	few	CASRADRGDTEAFF	TGTGCCAGCAGGGCAGACAGGGGGGACACTGAAGCTTTCTTT
15	TRBD2	TRBJ2-1	TRBV7-9	many	CASSTTSGKSNEQFF	TGTGCCAGCAGCACAACTAGCGGGAAAAGCAATGAGCAGTTCTTC
14	NA	TRBJ2-7	TRBV5-1	few	CASSLSGSPYEQYF	TGCGCCAGCAGCTTGAGTGGGAGCCCCTACGAGCAGTACTTC
14	NA	TRBJ2-1	TRBV20-1	NA	CSARLPVTYNEQFF	TGCAGTGCTAGATTACCGGTCACCTACAATGAGCAGTTCTTC
15	NA	TRBJ2-1	TRBV5-1	NA	CASSQGWSSYNEQFF	TGCGCCAGCAGCCAGGGGTGGAGCTCCTACAATGAGCAGTTCTTC
17	TRBD1	TRBJ2-7	TRBV5-5	NA	CASSLEGGRGPSYEQYF	TGTGCCAGCAGCTTGGAAGGGGGCAGGGGACCCTCCTACGAGCAGTACTTC
14	NA	TRBJ1-1	TRBV28	NA	CASRTGGVNTEAFF	TGTGCCAGCAGGACAGGTGGGGTTAACACTGAAGCTTTCTTT
15	NA	TRBJ2-1	TRBV29-1	few	CSVDFGTLTYNEQFF	TGCAGCGTTGATTTCGGGACTTTAACCTACAATGAGCAGTTCTTC
13	TRBD2	TRBJ2-1	TRBV6-2/TRBV6-3	few	CASKRGVSNEQFF	TGTGCCAGCAAGCGGGGGGTCTCGAATGAGCAGTTCTTC
17	NA	TRBJ1-2	TRBV6-1	NA	CASSEAGGTLISYGYTF	TGTGCCAGCAGTGAAGCGGGCGGGACCCTTATTTCGTATGGCTACACCTTC
15	NA	TRBJ2-1	TRBV5-1	many	CASSLIGSSYNEQFF	TGTGCCAGCAGCTTGATAGGGAGCTCCTACAATGAGCAGTTCTTC
13	TRBD2	TRBJ2-1	TRBV13	few	CASSPGTSDEQFF	TGTGCCAGCAGCCCGGGGACTAGCGATGAGCAGTTCTTC
15	NA	TRBJ1-5	TRBV10-3	few	CAISDHRPLSQPQHF	TGTGCCATCAGTGACCACAGGCCCCTTAGCCAGCCCCAGCATTTT
17	TRBD1	TRBJ2-2	TRBV27	NA	CASSIRDRAEGTGELFF	TGTGCCAGCAGTATACGTGACAGGGCTGAGGGCACCGGGGAGCTGTTTTTT